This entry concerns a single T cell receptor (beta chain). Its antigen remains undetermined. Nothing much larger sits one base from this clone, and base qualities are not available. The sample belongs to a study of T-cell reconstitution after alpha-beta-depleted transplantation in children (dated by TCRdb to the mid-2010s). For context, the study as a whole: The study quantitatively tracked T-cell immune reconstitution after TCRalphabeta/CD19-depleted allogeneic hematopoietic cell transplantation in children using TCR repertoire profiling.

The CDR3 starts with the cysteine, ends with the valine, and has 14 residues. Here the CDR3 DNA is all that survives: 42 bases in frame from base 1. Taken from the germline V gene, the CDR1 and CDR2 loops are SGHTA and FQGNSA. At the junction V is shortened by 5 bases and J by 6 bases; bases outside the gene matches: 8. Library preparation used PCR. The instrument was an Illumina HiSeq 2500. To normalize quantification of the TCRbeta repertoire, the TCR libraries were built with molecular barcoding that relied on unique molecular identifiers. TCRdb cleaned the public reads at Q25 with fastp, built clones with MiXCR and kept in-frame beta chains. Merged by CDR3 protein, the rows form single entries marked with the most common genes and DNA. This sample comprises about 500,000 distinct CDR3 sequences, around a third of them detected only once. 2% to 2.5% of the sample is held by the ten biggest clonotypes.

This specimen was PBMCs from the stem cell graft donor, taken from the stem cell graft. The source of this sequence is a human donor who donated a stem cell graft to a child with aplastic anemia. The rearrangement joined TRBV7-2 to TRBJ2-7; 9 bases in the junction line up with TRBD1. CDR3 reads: CASSLGTGWSEQYV. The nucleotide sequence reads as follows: TGTGCCAGCAGCCTCGGGACAGGGTGGAGCGAGCAGTACGTC.